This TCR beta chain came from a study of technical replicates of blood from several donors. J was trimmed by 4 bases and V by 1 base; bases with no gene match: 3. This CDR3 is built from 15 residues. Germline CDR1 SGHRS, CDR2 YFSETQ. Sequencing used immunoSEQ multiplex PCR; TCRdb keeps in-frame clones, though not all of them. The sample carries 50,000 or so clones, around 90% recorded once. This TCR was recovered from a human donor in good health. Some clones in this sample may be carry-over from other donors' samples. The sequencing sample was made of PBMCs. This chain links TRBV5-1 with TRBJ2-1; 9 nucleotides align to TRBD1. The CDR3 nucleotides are TGCGCCAGCAGCTTGTTCGGGACAGGGTACAATGAGCAGTTCTTC. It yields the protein CASSLFGTGYNEQFF.